The subject of this entry is one TCR beta chain. Its antigen is unidentified. Measured with immunoSEQ multiplex PCR; TCRdb has only the in-frame clones, and not every one. The repertoire holds about 67,000 clones, with roughly 84% as singletons. The sample comes from a study of OX40 agonist ivuxolimab in advanced cancers. As for the study in general: Partial responses were observed in three patients, of whom one had hepatocellular carcinoma and two had cutaneous melanoma.

Notes on the study in general: CD8+ T cells were the subset that, on average, had more expanded clones than CD4+. Dose levels from 0.1 to 3.0 mg/kg saw CD4+ and CD8+ blood T cells expand clonally by week 6. Clonal expansion in partial responders at 0.1-3.0 mg/kg ranked among the lowest.

This TCR came from an adult with an advanced solid tumor such as melanoma, head and neck, liver or kidney cancer. The source material was CD4+ or CD8+ T cells sorted from blood, sampled in a trial of the OX40 agonist ivuxolimab.

The CDR3 nucleotides are TGCGCCAGCAGCCAAGAGGCAGCCGGGTTATCCTACGAGCAGTACTTC. It translates to CASSQEAAGLSYEQYF. The chain links TRBV4-1 to TRBJ2-7; no reliable D call. The germline V gene has CDR1 MGHRA and CDR2 YSYEKL. The length of the CDR3 is 16 residues. V lost 0 bases to trimming and J lost 1 base, with 13 bases between them.